Shown below are 14 T cell receptor beta chains from a single sample sequenced in a study of T cell changes during pregnancy in multiple sclerosis. Libraries were prepared by immunoSEQ multiplex PCR; TCRdb keeps only in-frame clonotypes and omits some of them. The sample holds tens of thousands of clones, under 95% seen once. The starting material was peripheral blood, obtained after pregnancy. Receptors were obtained from a female donor with multiple sclerosis, enrolled in a pregnancy study.

J is TRBJ1-2 and V is TRBV6-6; D ambiguous. CDR1 MNHNY and CDR2 SVGAGI come from the germline V gene (reference sequence). Trimming removed 2 bases at V and 2 bases at J, with 6 bases between. There are 13 residues in the CDR3. Written as DNA, the CDR3 is TGTGCCAGCAGTTACGCGGAGAACTATGGCTACACCTTC. Its protein is CASSYAENYGYTF.

The rearrangement links TRBV28 to TRBJ2-1, with 7 bases fitting TRBD2. With V trimmed by 8 bases and J by 6 bases, 10 bases remained unmatched. Germline CDR1 reads MDHEN; CDR2 reads SYDVKM. This CDR3 spans 14 amino acids. The CDR3 sequence is CASLTSGGGNEQFF. CDR3 DNA sequence: TGTGCCAGCCTTACCTCGGGGGGAGGCAATGAGCAGTTCTTC.

This chain uses TRBV28 with TRBJ1-2; 7 nucleotides align to TRBD1. This CDR3 is 13 amino acids long. The ends lost 6 bases at V and 7 bases at J; junction bases unmatched: 8. Germline V gene data show CDR1 as MDHEN and CDR2 as SYDVKM. The chain's CDR3 is CASRETGIGGYTF. The DNA of the CDR3 is TGTGCCAGCAGGGAGACAGGGATAGGTGGCTACACCTTC.

This clone was picked up a small number of times. This rearrangement joins TRBV19 to TRBJ2-7; no firm D call. Trimming shortened V by 4 bases and J by 0 bases, and 13 bases separated the two germline ends. This CDR3 contains 15 residues. Germline assignment: CDR1 LNHDA and CDR2 SQIVND (reference sequence). This CDR3 is CASSRTVGTSYEQYF. The CDR3 region has the DNA TGTGCCAGTAGTAGAACAGTGGGCACCTCCTACGAGCAGTACTTC.

The chain uses TRBV6-5 and TRBJ2-1; D is ambiguous. CDR1 is MNHEY, CDR2 SVGAGI, per germline. Trimming took 2 bases from V and 0 from J, leaving 8 bases between them. The CDR3 runs to 15 residues. This CDR3 reads CASSYRAYSYNEQFF. The CDR3 coding sequence is TGTGCCAGCAGTTACCGAGCGTACTCCTACAATGAGCAGTTCTTC.

V and J are TRBV30 and TRBJ2-1; D is perhaps TRBD2 (5 bases). Between the trimmed V and J ends, which lost 0 bases and 5 bases, there was a span of 14 bases. Germline CDR1 GTSNPN, CDR2 SVGIG (reference sequence). The CDR3 sequence is 15 residues long. CDR3 sequence reads: CAWSVRGSIHNEQFF. The CDR3 bases are TGTGCCTGGAGTGTACGAGGGAGTATCCACAATGAGCAGTTCTTC.

The rearrangement joins TRBV6-5 to TRBJ2-2; weak D call: TRBD2 (5 bases). V gave up 5 bases and J gave up 6 bases, with 10 bases separating them. The CDR3 is made up of 13 amino acids. Germline V gene lookup returns CDR1 MNHEY and CDR2 SVGAGI. The CDR3 spells CASSHEGPGELFF. DNA of the CDR3: TGTGCCAGCAGTCACGAGGGTCCCGGGGAGCTGTTTTTT.

This clone was found once. This chain joins TRBV18 and TRBJ1-1, with D uncertain. Trimming shortened V by 3 bases and J by 2 bases, and 13 bases separated the two germline ends. The germline V gene encodes CDR1 KGHSH and CDR2 LQKENI. The CDR3 is 15 residues long. The chain's CDR3 is CASSPPGTGNTEAFF. The CDR3 region has the DNA TGTGCCAGCTCACCCCCGGGCACGGGAAACACTGAAGCTTTCTTT. The full variable domain, its missing parts supplied by reference TRBV18 and TRBJ1-1, is NAGVMQNPRHLVRRRGQEARLRCSPMKGHSHVYWYRQLPEEGLKFMVYLQKENIIDESGMPKERFSAEFPKEGPSILRIQQVVRGDSAAYFCASSPPGTGNTEAFFGQGTRLTVV.

The rearrangement uses TRBV2 and TRBJ1-1; D is unclear. Trimming cost V 8 bases and J 4 bases, with 11 bases left between them. Germline values: CDR1 SNHLY, CDR2 FYNNEI. The CDR3 length is 12 residues. CDR3 bases: TGTGCCAGCGGCCCGCGGGGCACTGAAGCTTTCTTT. Translated, it gives CASGPRGTEAFF.

The CDR3 DNA follows: TGTGCCTGGAGTGTACAGACAGGCAACTATGGCTACACCTTC. Amino acids: CAWSVQTGNYGYTF. The genes are TRBV30 and TRBJ1-2; D might be TRBD1 (6 bases). V lost 0 bases, J lost 2 bases, and 10 bases lay in between. CDR3 size: 14 residues. Germline V CDR1 and CDR2: GTSNPN, SVGIG (reference sequence).

The chain carries TRBV18 and TRBJ2-6, with TRBD2 matching over 12 bases. CDR1 and CDR2 from the germline V gene are KGHSH and LQKENI. This CDR3 has 18 amino acids. V was pared by 3 bases and J by 0 bases, with 3 bases of the junction left unmatched. The CDR3 region is CASSPSSGRASGANVLTF. The CDR3, as DNA: TGTGCCAGCTCACCGTCTAGCGGGAGGGCCTCTGGGGCCAACGTCCTGACTTTC. The complete variable domain, with remaining parts taken from reference TRBV18 and TRBJ2-6, reads NAGVMQNPRHLVRRRGQEARLRCSPMKGHSHVYWYRQLPEEGLKFMVYLQKENIIDESGMPKERFSAEFPKEGPSILRIQQVVRGDSAAYFCASSPSSGRASGANVLTFGAGSRLTVL.

The V call is TRBV29-1, the J call TRBJ2-5; TRBD2 matches 14 bases. CDR1 SQVTM and CDR2 ANQGSEA come from the germline V gene. The CDR3 is made up of 15 amino acids. V trimming: 6 bases; J trimming: 5 bases; junction bases outside the gene matches: 8. The CDR3 here is CSVGTSGRSDETQYF. DNA for the CDR3: TGCAGCGTAGGGACTAGCGGGAGATCAGATGAGACCCAGTACTTC.

The rearrangement links TRBV6-5 to TRBJ2-7; 9 bases are a match to TRBD1. This CDR3 is 16 amino acids long. Unmatched junction bases numbered 9, after V lost 0 bases and J lost 6 bases. Germline CDR1 is MNHEY and CDR2 is SVGAGI. The CDR3 reads CASSYSGTGFNSEQYF. The CDR3 region has the DNA TGTGCCAGCAGTTACTCGGGGACAGGGTTTAACTCCGAGCAGTACTTC.

This CDR3 is CASSREDYDEQFF. As DNA, the CDR3 is TGTGCCAGTAGCAGGGAGGATTATGATGAGCAGTTCTTC. J is TRBJ2-1 and V is TRBV19; possibly TRBD2 for D (6 bases). The length of the CDR3 is 13 residues. Germline loops: CDR1 LNHDA, CDR2 SQIVND (reference sequence). V was trimmed by 6 bases and J by 8 bases, leaving 14 bases between them.